The 25 T cell receptor beta chains given below trace back to one sample, sequenced in a study of blood T cell repertoires in COVID-19. Profiled with immunoSEQ multiplex PCR; TCRdb holds only in-frame clones, not every one. The sample yields under 250,000 clones, approximately 80% seen once. Sequenced input: peripheral blood. These TCRs come from a man aged 50 or older with active or convalescent COVID-19.

The chain is built from TRBV18 and TRBJ1-2, with D perhaps TRBD1 (6 bases). This CDR3 contains 15 residues. Germline V gene sequence: CDR1 KGHSH, CDR2 LQKENI. V was cut by 1 base and J by 7 bases, with 16 bases left in between. The CDR3 DNA sequence: TGTGCCAGCTCACCACTCCAGGGGATGAGTGTTGGCTACACCTTC. Its protein is CASSPLQGMSVGYTF. Drawing the rest from reference TRBV18 and TRBJ1-2, the complete variable domain is NAGVMQNPRHLVRRRGQEARLRCSPMKGHSHVYWYRQLPEEGLKFMVYLQKENIIDESGMPKERFSAEFPKEGPSILRIQQVVRGDSAAYFCASSPLQGMSVGYTFGSGTRLTVV.

The V call is TRBV6-5, the J call TRBJ2-5; perhaps TRBD1 as D (6 bases). This CDR3 has 13 amino acids. CDR1 MNHEY and CDR2 SVGAGI come from the germline V gene. Trimming removed 6 bases at V and 2 bases at J, with 10 bases between. The CDR3 is CASRRTVQETQYF. The CDR3 nucleotides read TGTGCCAGCAGGAGGACAGTTCAAGAGACCCAGTACTTC.

This clone showed up just a few times. The chain recombines TRBV1 with TRBJ1-3. TRBV1 is shown as a pseudogene. The CDR3 totals 12 residues. The CDR3 DNA follows: TGCACCAGCAGCCAAGAAACTCAAACCCGACTGTTT. It yields the protein CTSSQETQTRLF.

The chain combines TRBV12-3 or TRBV12-4 with TRBJ1-5; no reliable D call. V was shortened by 6 bases and J by 7 bases, with 13 bases between the two germline ends. The CDR3 runs 13 residues. Here the CDR3 DNA reads TGTGCCAGCAGCGTCCAGGTGGCACAGCCCCAGCATTTT. Amino acid sequence: CASSVQVAQPQHF.

This chain links TRBV5-1 with TRBJ2-3; tentative D call: TRBD2 (6 bases). The CDR3 totals 14 residues. The V end was cut by 3 bases, the J end by 4 bases, with 12 bases between. Germline-derived CDR1 and CDR2 are SGHRS and YFSETQ. The DNA for the CDR3 is TGCGCCAGCAGCTCGGGGGATCGTGCAGATACGCAGTATTTT. It encodes CASSSGDRADTQYF.

The chain couples TRBV19 to TRBJ1-2; D gene uncertain. This CDR3 region has 14 residues. Trimming removed 4 bases at V and 5 bases at J, with 14 bases between. In germline, CDR1 is LNHDA, CDR2 SQIVND (reference sequence). The CDR3 DNA reads TGTGCCAGTAGTACCCCCGCCCCGGTATATGGCTACACCTTC. Protein sequence: CASSTPAPVYGYTF.

The J gene is TRBJ1-3, the V gene TRBV9; 7 nucleotides line up with TRBD1. Unmatched junction bases numbered 5, after V lost 7 bases and J lost 1 base. The germline V gene has CDR1 SGDLS and CDR2 YYNGEE. The CDR3 sequence is 14 residues long. CDR3 nucleotides: TGTGCCAGCGGCAGGGGGAGGTCTGGAAACACCATATATTTT. Its protein is CASGRGRSGNTIYF.

The V call is TRBV7-2, the J call TRBJ2-7; 12 bases match TRBD2. The CDR3 sequence is 16 residues long. CDR1 is SGHTA and CDR2 is FQGNSA in the germline V gene. The trim removed 5 bases at V and 3 bases at J, leaving 8 bases unmatched. CDR3 nucleotide sequence: TGTGCCAGCAGCCTCTGGTGGACTAGCGGGATCTACGAGCAGTACTTC. Protein sequence: CASSLWWTSGIYEQYF.

The gene calls are TRBV13 and TRBJ2-3; 9 bases align to TRBD2. In germline, CDR1 is PRHDT, CDR2 FYEKMQ (reference sequence). V lost 4 bases to trimming and J lost 4 bases; unmatched junction nucleotides: 12. The CDR3 extends over 17 amino acids. DNA for the CDR3: TGTGCCAGCAGCTCACTGACCCGCGGGAGGGCCGCAGATACGCAGTATTTT. Its translation is CASSSLTRGRAADTQYF.

This clone appeared once. The chain recombines TRBV19 with TRBJ2-1; D remains unclear. This CDR3 has 13 amino acids. The V and J ends lost 4 bases and 4 bases respectively, with 8 bases between them. From germline, CDR1 is LNHDA and CDR2 SQIVND (reference sequence). CDR3 in DNA: TGTGCCAGTAGTACGTTCGCGTACAATGAGCAGTTCTTC. Translation gives CASSTFAYNEQFF.

In regard to this clone: The sample holds other DNA sequences that translate to the same CDR3. The V gene is TRBV2, the J gene TRBJ2-3; TRBD1 matches at 8 bases. The CDR3 contains 14 residues. The V and J ends lost 5 bases and 0 bases, in that order; junction bases with no gene match: 1. From germline, CDR1 is SNHLY and CDR2 FYNNEI. This CDR3 is CASSRTGSTDTQYF. The CDR3, as DNA: TGTGCCAGCAGTCGGACAGGGAGCACAGATACGCAGTATTTT.

The chain couples TRBV4-3 to TRBJ2-1; 7 bases are a match to TRBD2. Trimming took 0 bases from V and 8 from J; bases not matched to a gene: 13. This CDR3 spans 17 amino acids. Germline CDR1 LGHNA, CDR2 YSLEER. Here the CDR3 reads CASSQEGWTRSPHEQFF. As DNA, the CDR3 is TGCGCCAGCAGCCAAGAGGGGTGGACTAGGTCCCCTCATGAGCAGTTCTTC.

The chain uses TRBV5-5 and TRBJ1-4, with TRBD1 matching over 7 bases. Germline trimming cut 5 bases from V and 4 bases from J; bases unmatched to any gene: 8. The CDR3 has 15 residues. Germline V gene lookup returns CDR1 SGHKS and CDR2 YYEKEE (reference sequence). CDR3: CASRRGTALNEKLFF. CDR3 bases: TGTGCCAGCAGGCGTGGGACAGCCCTTAATGAAAAACTGTTTTTT.

The chain combines TRBV3-1 (or the pseudogene TRBV3-2) with TRBJ1-3; the D is unclear. V lost 6 bases, J lost 2 bases, and 11 bases lay in between. Germline-derived CDR1 and CDR2 are LGHDT and YNNKEL (reference sequence). The CDR3 covers 14 residues. DNA for the CDR3: TGTGCCAGCAGAAGACTAGGGACTGGAAACACCATATATTTT. Translating gives CASRRLGTGNTIYF.

The V call is TRBV4-1, the J call TRBJ2-1; 8 bases match TRBD1. There are 16 residues in the CDR3. V lost 1 base, J lost 5 bases, and 7 bases stayed unmatched. Germline V gives CDR1 MGHRA, CDR2 YSYEKL. CDR3 nucleotides: TGCGCCAGCAGCCAAGTTGCGGACAGGGTAAACAATGAGCAGTTCTTC. Translated, it gives CASSQVADRVNNEQFF.

Turning to this clone: A far larger clone is just one base off, so this is likely a read error. The chain has TRBV24-1 and TRBJ1-5; TRBD1 agrees at 7 bases. CDR1 KGHDR and CDR2 SFDVKD come from the germline V gene. The CDR3 runs to 14 residues. The CDR3 sequence: CATTRQGPNQPHHF. Here the CDR3 DNA reads TGTGCCACCACCAGACAGGGCCCCAATCAGCCCCATCATTTT.

The V gene is TRBV9, the J gene TRBJ2-1, with 8 bases that match TRBD2. Losses at the gene ends were 3 bases for V and 3 bases for J; bases not matched to a gene: 5. The CDR3 is made up of 15 amino acids. The germline CDR1 and CDR2 sequences are SGDLS and YYNGEE. The CDR3, as DNA: TGTGCCAGCAGCGACTCAGCGGGGGACTACAATGAGCAGTTCTTC. This encodes CASSDSAGDYNEQFF. Supplemented by reference TRBV9 and TRBJ2-1, the full variable domain reads DSGVTQTPKHLITATGQRVTLRCSPRSGDLSVYWYQQSLDQGLQFLIQYYNGEERAKGNILERFSAQQFPDLHSELNLSSLELGDSALYFCASSDSAGDYNEQFFGPGTRLTVL.

This clone appeared many times. The chain is built from TRBV7-9 and TRBJ2-7; tentative D call: TRBD2 (7 bases). This CDR3 is 13 amino acids long. Germline assignment: CDR1 SEHNR and CDR2 FQNEAQ (reference sequence). V was trimmed by 8 bases and J by 6 bases, leaving 17 bases between them. The CDR3 loop is CASASGGLSEQYF. CDR3 DNA: TGTGCCAGCGCCTCCGGGGGGCTGAGCGAGCAGTACTTC.

The rearrangement links TRBV25-1 to TRBJ1-6; 9 bases line up with TRBD1. Germline V gene data show CDR1 as MGHDK and CDR2 as SYGVNS. With V trimmed by 2 bases and J by 9 bases, 5 bases remained unmatched. This CDR3 spans 15 amino acids. The CDR3 loop reads CASSEGTGLFSPLHF. In DNA form, the CDR3 reads TGTGCCAGCAGTGAAGGGACAGGGCTTTTTTCACCCCTCCACTTT.

The J gene is TRBJ1-1, the V gene TRBV4-1, with D maybe TRBD1 (5 bases). The V gene lost 3 bases and the J gene lost 1 base, with 18 bases spanning the gap. This CDR3 spans 17 amino acids. From germline, CDR1 is MGHRA and CDR2 YSYEKL. CDR3 nucleotides: TGCGCCAGCAGCCAGGGGACTCCTCGGGGCACGAACACTGAAGCTTTCTTT. It translates to CASSQGTPRGTNTEAFF.

This clone was observed once. The rearrangement links TRBV4-1 to TRBJ1-6, with D tentatively TRBD1 (5 bases). Looked up from germline, CDR1 is MGHRA and CDR2 is YSYEKL. This CDR3 is built from 15 residues. Trimming took off 3 bases at V and 7 bases at J, with 13 bases between the two ends. CDR3 amino acids: CASSQEGRLNSPLHF. CDR3 nucleotides: TGCGCCAGCAGCCAGGAGGGACGGCTCAATTCACCCCTCCACTTT.

V and J are TRBV28 and TRBJ1-1; D uncertain. Between the trimmed V and J ends, which lost 2 bases and 1 base, there was a span of 8 bases. This CDR3 spans 14 amino acids. CDR1 is MDHEN, CDR2 SYDVKM, per germline. DNA for the CDR3: TGTGCCAGCAGTTTAATCGGTGGGAACACTGAAGCTTTCTTT. Amino acids: CASSLIGGNTEAFF.

CDR3 residues: CASSPHSTEAFF. CDR3 in DNA: TGTGCCAGCAGCCCCCACAGCACTGAAGCTTTCTTT. J is TRBJ1-1 and V is TRBV7-9, with D unclear. The V gene lost 5 bases and the J gene lost 4 bases, with 8 bases spanning the gap. The germline gives CDR1 SEHNR, CDR2 FQNEAQ (reference sequence). CDR3 length: 12 amino acids.

The chain couples TRBV5-1 to TRBJ2-6; D is unclear. This CDR3 is 16 amino acids long. Germline CDR1 is SGHRS and CDR2 is YFSETQ. Trimming left V 0 bases short and J 0 bases short, with 7 bases between. CDR3 in DNA: TGCGCCAGCAGCTTGGACAGATCCTCTGGGGCCAACGTCCTGACTTTC. It specifies CASSLDRSSGANVLTF.

V is TRBV7-6 and J is TRBJ1-4; the match to TRBD1 covers 8 bases. The trim removed 4 bases at V and 8 bases at J, leaving 6 bases unmatched. The length of the CDR3 is 14 residues. Germline V gives CDR1 SGHVS, CDR2 FNYEAQ. The CDR3 DNA follows: TGTGCCAGCAGCTCCGGACAGGGTCGCGAAAAACTGTTTTTT. Protein sequence: CASSSGQGREKLFF.